Below, 17 T cell receptor beta chains from the same sample are listed, as sequenced in a study of beta chain features in type 1 diabetes. All of the isolated RNA was reverse transcribed, so expressed TCRB transcripts were sequenced. Here immunoSEQ multiplex PCR was the method, and the copy in TCRdb shows in-frame clones only, minus some. The repertoire holds 330,000 or so clones, around 20% seen once, with around 0.045% in the top ten. What was sequenced was naive CD4+ T cells from blood. These receptors all stem from a woman younger than 30 in good health.

This clone was seen a few times. J is TRBJ2-5 and V is TRBV14, with D perhaps TRBD2 (7 bases). Between the trimmed V and J ends, which lost 0 bases and 1 base, there was a span of 15 bases. Per germline, CDR1 SGHDN and CDR2 FVKESK. The CDR3 spans 17 residues. CDR3 amino acids: CASSQDGGRGFQETQYF. CDR3 DNA sequence: TGTGCCAGCAGCCAAGACGGGGGGCGCGGGTTCCAAGAGACCCAGTACTTC. The entire variable domain, with the rest obtained from reference TRBV14 and TRBJ2-5, is as follows: EAGVTQFPSHSVIEKGQTVTLRCDPISGHDNLYWYRRVMGKEIKFLLHFVKESKQDESGMPNNRFLAERTGGTYSTLKVQPAELEDSGVYFCASSQDGGRGFQETQYFGPGTRLLVL.

This clone has only a few counts. CDR3 in amino acids: CASTPGGTDTQYF. The CDR3 nucleotides read TGTGCCAGCACCCCCGGGGGCACAGATACGCAGTATTTT. The V and J genes are TRBV27 and TRBJ2-3, with D possibly being TRBD2 (5 bases). The CDR3 is made up of 13 amino acids. Trimming cost V 7 bases and J 1 base, with 9 bases left between them. CDR1 is MNHEY, CDR2 SMNVEV, per germline (reference sequence).

The rearrangement uses TRBV5-1 and TRBJ1-5; D may be TRBD1 (5 bases). The CDR3 has 15 residues. V dropped 0 bases and J dropped 4 bases, with 11 bases sitting between them. The germline V gene has CDR1 SGHRS and CDR2 YFSETQ. DNA of the CDR3: TGCGCCAGCAGCTTGGAGGGGAATCGAAATCAGCCCCAGCATTTT. It codes for CASSLEGNRNQPQHF. The full variable domain, completed using reference TRBV5-1 and TRBJ1-5, is KAGVTQTPRYLIKTRGQQVTLSCSPISGHRSVSWYQQTPGQGLQFLFEYFSETQRNKGNFPGRFSGRQFSNSRSEMNVSTLELGDSALYLCASSLEGNRNQPQHFGDGTRLSIL.

This clone was counted a few times. The CDR3 region has the DNA TGTGCCAGCAGCGTAGCTTTGTACGACACCGTCAGCAATCAGCCCCAGCATTTT. It specifies CASSVALYDTVSNQPQHF. The chain uses TRBV9 and TRBJ1-5; no definite D call. This CDR3 has 18 residues. Germline CDR1 SGDLS, CDR2 YYNGEE. Trimming took 0 bases from V and 1 from J, leaving 17 bases between them.

The V and J genes are TRBV5-1 and TRBJ2-1, with a possible D match to TRBD2 (6 bases). Germline V gene sequence: CDR1 SGHRS, CDR2 YFSETQ. V lost 4 bases to trimming and J lost 6 bases, with 11 bases between them. This CDR3 has 13 residues. The CDR3 DNA reads TGCGCCAGCAGCACGGGGGTAACCAATGAGCAGTTCTTC. Protein: CASSTGVTNEQFF.

This clone has just a few counts. The chain employs TRBV29-1 and TRBJ2-5, with 8 positions matching TRBD2. The CDR3 sequence is 15 residues long. V gave up 4 bases and J gave up 1 base; unmatched junction bases: 8. Germline V gene data show CDR1 as SQVTM and CDR2 as ANQGSEA. CDR3 amino acids: CSVGESGGRQETQYF. The CDR3 DNA sequence: TGCAGCGTTGGGGAGAGCGGGGGCCGCCAAGAGACCCAGTACTTC.

The chain combines TRBV19 with TRBJ2-7, with D tentatively TRBD1 (6 bases). V was shortened by 6 bases and J by 1 base, with 16 bases between the two germline ends. Germline CDR1 LNHDA, CDR2 SQIVND (reference sequence). This CDR3 spans 15 amino acids. The CDR3 here is CASSDWDQGSYEQYF. The CDR3 nucleotides read TGTGCCAGTAGCGACTGGGATCAGGGGTCCTACGAGCAGTACTTC.

This clone has only a few counts. The gene calls are TRBV5-1 and TRBJ1-2; D perhaps matches TRBD1 (6 bases). The germline gives CDR1 SGHRS, CDR2 YFSETQ. This CDR3 comprises 13 residues. The V end lost 2 bases, the J end lost 8 bases, and 13 bases lay between the germline ends. This chain's CDR3 is CASSFRGFEGYTF. The CDR3 DNA sequence: TGCGCCAGCAGCTTCAGGGGATTCGAAGGCTACACCTTC.

In its sample, this clone was seen a few times. This rearrangement joins TRBV12-5 to TRBJ2-6; tentatively, D is TRBD2 (5 bases). The germline gives CDR1 LGHNT, CDR2 FRNRAP. CDR3 size: 17 residues. Trimming removed 5 bases from V and 2 bases from J, with 16 bases in between. The CDR3 sequence: CASGPRWRGTGANVLTF. The CDR3 nucleotides are TGTGCTAGTGGTCCCCGCTGGCGAGGGACTGGGGCCAACGTCCTGACTTTC.

CDR3 sequence (DNA): TGCGCCAGCTGCCGAGGTCAGGGGAGCTACGAGCAGTACTTC. It specifies CASCRGQGSYEQYF. The chain employs TRBV5-1 and TRBJ2-7, with D possibly being TRBD1 (6 bases). Trimming cost V 7 bases and J 3 bases, with 17 bases left between them. The CDR3 is 14 residues long. Looked up from germline, CDR1 is SGHRS and CDR2 is YFSETQ.

This clone was seen more than once but under ten times. J is TRBJ2-7 and V is TRBV9, with 7 nucleotides matching TRBD1. The germline gives CDR1 SGDLS, CDR2 YYNGEE. The CDR3 spans 16 residues. The trim removed 0 bases at V and 3 bases at J, leaving 9 bases unmatched. In DNA, the CDR3 is TGTGCCAGCAGCGTAGCCTCGACAGGGATGGTCTACGAGCAGTACTTC. It codes for CASSVASTGMVYEQYF.

The genes are TRBV5-1 and TRBJ2-2, with no clear D. The CDR3 spans 13 residues. V lost 2 bases and J 6 bases, leaving 8 bases between the germline ends. Germline-derived CDR1 and CDR2 are SGHRS and YFSETQ. For the CDR3, the DNA is TGCGCCAGCAGCTTCTTGAGGCCCGGGGAGCTGTTTTTT. It translates to CASSFLRPGELFF.

The genes are TRBV5-1 and TRBJ2-6; D is unresolved. Trimming removed 0 bases from V and 0 bases from J, with 4 bases in between. This CDR3 spans 15 amino acids. The germline CDR1 and CDR2 sequences are SGHRS and YFSETQ. CDR3 residues: CASSLVLSGANVLTF. The CDR3 nucleotides are TGCGCCAGCAGCTTGGTTCTCTCTGGGGCCAACGTCCTGACTTTC.

The rearrangement links TRBV25-1 to TRBJ1-4; D is perhaps TRBD1 (6 bases). Germline V lookup: CDR1 MGHDK, CDR2 SYGVNS. This CDR3 contains 13 residues. Trimming took 6 bases from V and 8 from J, leaving 13 bases between them. CDR3 amino acids: CASSQGQWEKLFF. CDR3 coding DNA: TGTGCCAGCAGCCAGGGACAATGGGAAAAACTGTTTTTT.

This clone has only a few counts. The J gene is TRBJ2-3, the V gene TRBV10-2; D unclear. This CDR3 region has 11 residues. Germline values: CDR1 WSHSY, CDR2 SAAADI. Trimming cost V 6 bases and J 3 bases, with 4 bases left between them. The DNA for the CDR3 is TGCGCCAGCAGGACAACAGATACGCAGTATTTT. Translated, it gives CASRTTDTQYF.

The chain links TRBV9 to TRBJ2-1; D gene ambiguous. Trimming stripped 0 bases from V and 2 bases from J, with 6 bases between. Germline V gene data show CDR1 as SGDLS and CDR2 as YYNGEE. The CDR3 is made up of 14 amino acids. The CDR3 DNA reads TGTGCCAGCAGCGTAGCGGGTCCCTACAATGAGCAGTTCTTC. It translates to CASSVAGPYNEQFF.

The V gene is TRBV2, the J gene TRBJ1-2, with D maybe TRBD1 (6 bases). CDR1 and CDR2 (germline): SNHLY, FYNNEI. Trimming took off 1 base at V and 6 bases at J, with 9 bases between the two ends. The CDR3 totals 13 residues. The CDR3 DNA follows: TGTGCCAGCAGTGAAGACAGGGCGCATGGCTACACCTTC. The encoded protein is CASSEDRAHGYTF.